Listed below are T cell receptor beta chains from one sample, sequenced in a study of blood T cell repertoires in COVID-19. TCRdb keeps only in-frame clones here, not all; method: immunoSEQ multiplex PCR. Of roughly 63,000 clones in the sample, around 80% were seen once. The sequencing sample was made of peripheral blood. These TCRs come from a man older than 75 with acute or convalescent COVID-19. CDR3s include the opening cysteine and the closing phenylalanine or tryptophan. Fields, in order: V gene, CDR3 protein.

v_call: TRBV30; cdr3_aa: CAWSRAGGVQFF
v_call: TRBV11-3; cdr3_aa: CASSPFGDTGELFF
v_call: TRBV28; cdr3_aa: CASSLGTPVAAFF
v_call: TRBV6-5; cdr3_aa: CASSYLQGRAGELFF
v_call: TRBV7-8; cdr3_aa: CASSAQTGNTIYF
v_call: TRBV11-3; cdr3_aa: CASSSRSSYNEQFF
v_call: TRBV7-9; cdr3_aa: CASSLATGNTEAFF
v_call: TRBV30; cdr3_aa: CAKIQQSEAFF
v_call: TRBV2; cdr3_aa: CASSAESKSGNTIYF
v_call: TRBV29-1; cdr3_aa: CSVEDNGEAFF
v_call: TRBV19; cdr3_aa: CASSMLGQSISKGGYTF
v_call: TRBV21-1; cdr3_aa: CASSKDRVPVWPQHF
v_call: TRBV30; cdr3_aa: CAWSSDRNSPLHF
v_call: TRBV9; cdr3_aa: CASSLGLAGVTGELFF
v_call: TRBV5-1; cdr3_aa: CASSLSRRNYGYTF